This entry concerns a single T cell receptor beta chain. Its target is not known. This sample stems from a study of T cells after yellow fever vaccination. Study overall: For low cell numbers, libraries were made with SMART-Seq v4 Ultra Low Input.

Generation of TCR cDNA used 5'RACE template switching (which added a universal primer site and UMIs). Via MiXCR, TCRdb re-called the 5' RACE reads, giving one row per CDR3 protein. The repertoire includes hundreds of thousands of distinct CDR3 sequences, 21% of them detected once, and 15% to 20% sits in the top ten. Points from the study as a whole: Post-booster repertoires contained most primary-vaccination clones again (about 95% CD4, about 90% CD8). Abundant bulk-derived clonotypes could contaminate FACS-sorted repertoires.

Trimming stripped 1 base from V and 6 bases from J, with 9 bases between. The CDR3 has 13 residues. Germline V gene lookup returns CDR1 LNHDA and CDR2 SQIVND (reference sequence). Sample: PBMCs, taken about 20 days after the first yellow fever vaccination. This chain connects TRBV19 to TRBJ1-1, with D unclear. This receptor was taken from a man between 18 and 35 years old who received the YFV17D yellow fever vaccine. CDR3 protein: CASSIGGFPEAFF. The CDR3 DNA sequence: TGTGCCAGTAGTATAGGGGGTTTCCCTGAAGCTTTCTTT.